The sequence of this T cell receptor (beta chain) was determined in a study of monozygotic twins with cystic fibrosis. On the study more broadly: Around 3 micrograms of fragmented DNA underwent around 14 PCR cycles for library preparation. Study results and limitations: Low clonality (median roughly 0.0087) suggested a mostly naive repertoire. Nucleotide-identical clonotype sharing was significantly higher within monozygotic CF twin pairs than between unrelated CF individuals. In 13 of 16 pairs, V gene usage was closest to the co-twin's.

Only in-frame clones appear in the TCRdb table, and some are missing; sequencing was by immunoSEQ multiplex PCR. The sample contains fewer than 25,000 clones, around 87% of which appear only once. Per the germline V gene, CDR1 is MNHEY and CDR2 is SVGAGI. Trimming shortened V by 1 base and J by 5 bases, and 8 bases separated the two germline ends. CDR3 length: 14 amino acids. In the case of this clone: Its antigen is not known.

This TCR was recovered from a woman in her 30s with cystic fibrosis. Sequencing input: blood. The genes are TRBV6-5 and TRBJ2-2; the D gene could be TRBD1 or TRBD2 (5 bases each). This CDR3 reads CASSYFGGTGELFF. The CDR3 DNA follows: TGTGCCAGCAGTTACTTTGGGGGAACCGGGGAGCTGTTTTTT.